This T cell receptor (beta chain) appears in the sequencing data of a study of regulatory T cells in long-lasting Graves disease (dated by TCRdb to the early 2020s). Regarding the research as a whole: In the newly diagnosed Graves' disease group, patients had been taking antithyroid drugs for less than 3 months. A total of approximately 35 samples were covered by TCR sequencing, comprising approximately 13 persistent and about 20 newly diagnosed Graves' disease patients. Peripheral blood TCR sequencing and RNA sequencing compared persistent Graves' disease patients with newly diagnosed Graves' disease patients. The study took place in China and was registered as a clinical trial.

In light of the paper, this sample's time point label describes: newly diagnosed GD, antithyroid drugs for less than 3 months. For both TCR sequencing and RNA sequencing, RNA was extracted from PBMCs in TRIzol. Graves' disease was diagnosed according to American Thyroid Association guidelines. Patients were recruited from an endocrinology department in Xi'an, China. Each patient gave about 10 milliliters of peripheral blood, collected in an EDTA anticoagulant tube. Ficoll Paque Plus density gradient separation was used to isolate PBMCs, and no further T cell sorting was done. An Agilent 2100 Bioanalyzer and agarose gel were used to check RNA quality, and a NanoDrop 2000 was used to measure RNA concentration. Reading the germline V gene (reference sequence) gives CDR1 SEHNR and CDR2 FQNEAQ. Trimming at the junction amounts to 5 bases on V and 1 base on J, and the germline ends lie 14 bases apart. The CDR3, from cysteine to phenylalanine, totals 15 residues. The sequence is cut down to CDR3 DNA, 45 bases in frame from base 1.

Overall results and qualifications from the work: TRBV28, TRBJ1-2 and TRBJ2-5 were preferentially used in persistent disease, while TRBV20-1 and TRBJ2-1 were favored in newly diagnosed disease. The small sample size was acknowledged by the authors as a limitation that may reduce accuracy. Only peripheral blood was studied, because thyroid tissue, the primary lesion, was inaccessible. Only the TCR beta chain was sequenced and analyzed. Persistent patients shared more public clonotypes among themselves (2,741) than newly diagnosed patients did (approximately 870). Lower TCR Shannon entropy and fewer highly expanded clones were observed in persistent Graves' disease patients than in newly diagnosed patients, which suggested clonal expansion.

Note on this clonotype: The specificity of this receptor is unknown. It has no much larger one-base neighbor in the sample; base qualities were not kept.

Library creation used multiplex PCR. TCRdb names Illumina HiSeq 4000 as the instrument used. To build TCR beta libraries, CDR3 regions were amplified by Arm-PCR using iRepertoire HTBI primers. Before sequencing, the PCR products went through gel purification. The original methods were these. Gene usage analysis of CDR3 amino acid clonotypes used the approximately 62 TRBV and fewer than 15 TRBJ segments found across samples. Filtered high-quality paired reads were merged into contigs using COPE and FqMerger. BLAST was used to align contigs to the IMGT TRBV, TRBD and TRBJ reference genes, and CDR3 was defined following IMGT. Any clonotype with a frequency above 0.1% was counted as a highly expanded clone. Shannon entropy served as the measure of repertoire diversity, while the Gini coefficient captured V-J evenness. Clonotypes shared by more than one individual were considered public. TCRdb passed the public sequencing reads through fastp at Q25 and MiXCR, retaining productive beta sequences. All rows with the same CDR3 protein become a single entry with the most common DNA and genes. The V and J calls come from TCRdb's annotation, not from the publication. In all, the sample holds hundreds of thousands of distinct CDR3 sequences, and 16% of those were seen once. The ten largest clonotypes hold 15% to 20% of the sample.

These sequences were also reported in another study, on T cells in Graves' hyperthyroidism and ophthalmopathy. As that second paper reports: Stable Graves' hyperthyroidism was defined as the absence of progression to ophthalmopathy over 18 months of follow-up. Hyperthyroidism patients were aged 18 to 65 years and newly diagnosed, with disease duration of less than 2 months. Patients with uncontrolled infections, other autoimmune diseases, pregnancy or lactation were excluded. Diagnoses relied on clinical symptoms, serum thyroxine and TRAb, thyroid ultrasound and orbital computed tomography. For the first round of RT-PCR on the TCR CDR3, the HTBI primer set was used together with the Qiagen OneStep RT-PCR kit. Most expanded thyroid clonotypes (frequency above 0.001) were also detected in blood, suggesting blood repertoires may reflect thyroid immune responses. Ophthalmopathy was separated from stable hyperthyroidism by a 13 V-J signature model, with around 88% sensitivity and roughly 81% specificity obtained in cross-validation and 80%/75% obtained in testing. In validation, the model predicted progression to ophthalmopathy with 55% to 71% sensitivity and approximately 78% specificity, a median of 6.5 months before onset. TCR V-J signatures able to tell the groups apart were searched for in a discovery cohort of around 95 patients, of whom over 40 had Graves' ophthalmopathy and under 65 had stable Graves' hyperthyroidism. Prospective prediction of ophthalmopathy was tested in an independent validation cohort consisting of about 19 hyperthyroidism patients and approximately 16 patients who later progressed to ophthalmopathy. For training and testing, the roughly 97 patients in the discovery cohort were randomly divided in a 7:3 ratio. In addition, the study compared T-cell repertoires in thyroid tissue and in blood from roughly six Graves' hyperthyroidism patients. Following sampling, methimazole starting at 30 mg daily was given to hyperthyroidism patients, and high-dose intravenous methylprednisolone was given to ophthalmopathy patients. Libraries were constructed in a second round of multiplex PCR, after which size selection and purification were carried out. Paired-end sequencing of the libraries was performed with 100 bp reads on an Illumina HiSeq2000. Raw data were processed with SOAPnuke, discarding reads with adapters, uncalled bases, mean Phred below 15, or no exact constant-primer or identifier match. High-quality paired reads were merged with COPE v1.2.5, and unique nucleotide sequences were defined as clonotypes. MiTCR v1.1 was used to align the clonotypes against IMGT TRBV, TRBD and TRBJ reference segments. Analysis was restricted to V-J combinations with a frequency above 0.0001, which covered about 99% of repertoires. The TCS score was defined as F50 (clonal expansion) divided by E x V (chaos), with BLOSUM62-based TCRdist calculated between CDR3 peptides within each V-J. Welch's t-statistics and random forest reduced several hundred V-J features to 13, which were used in a naive Bayes classifier (R e1071). Sample size was not statistically predetermined, and blinding of investigators to group allocation was not performed. According to the paper, TCR Vbeta CDR3 sequencing was carried out on 135 peripheral blood samples, which came from approximately 43 ophthalmopathy, approximately 72 hyperthyroidism and 17 progressor patients.

Sequenced here: peripheral blood mononuclear cells (PBMCs), sampled at new diagnosis, from a patient treated with antithyroid drugs. The rearranged segments are TRBV7-9 and TRBJ1-1; 5 matching bases give a weak D call of TRBD1. This TCR was sampled from a woman in her 30s with Graves disease. Donor details come from another sample of the same person, matched by shared clones. The CDR3 protein is CASSPLDKTNTEAFF. The DNA sequence is TGTGCCAGCAGCCCCCTGGACAAAACGAACACTGAAGCTTTCTTT.